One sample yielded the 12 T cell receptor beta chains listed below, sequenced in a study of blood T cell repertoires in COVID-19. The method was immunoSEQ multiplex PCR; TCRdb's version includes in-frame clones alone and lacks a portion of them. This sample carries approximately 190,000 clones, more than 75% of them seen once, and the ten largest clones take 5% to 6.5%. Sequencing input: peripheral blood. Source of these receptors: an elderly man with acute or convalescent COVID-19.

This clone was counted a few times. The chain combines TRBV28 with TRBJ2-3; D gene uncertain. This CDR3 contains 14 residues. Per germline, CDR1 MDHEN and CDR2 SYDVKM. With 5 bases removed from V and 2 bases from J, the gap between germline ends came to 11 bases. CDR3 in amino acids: CASSRGGNTDTQYF. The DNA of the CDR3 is TGTGCCAGCAGTCGAGGTGGCAACACAGATACGCAGTATTTT.

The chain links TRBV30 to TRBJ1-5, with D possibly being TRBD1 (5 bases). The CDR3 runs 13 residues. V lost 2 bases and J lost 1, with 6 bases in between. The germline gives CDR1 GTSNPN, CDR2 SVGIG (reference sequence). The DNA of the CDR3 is TGTGCCTGGAGTCCAGGGAGCAATCAGCCCCAGCATTTT. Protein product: CAWSPGSNQPQHF.

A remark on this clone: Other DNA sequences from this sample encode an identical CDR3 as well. The CDR3 nucleotides are TGCGCCAGCAGCTTGGGACAGGGCGGAGAGACCCAGTACTTC. Translation gives CASSLGQGGETQYF. The chain is built from TRBV5-1 and TRBJ2-5; the match to TRBD1 covers 7 bases. There are 14 residues in the CDR3. Germline-derived CDR1 and CDR2 are SGHRS and YFSETQ. Unmatched junction bases numbered 3, after V lost 0 bases and J lost 4 bases.

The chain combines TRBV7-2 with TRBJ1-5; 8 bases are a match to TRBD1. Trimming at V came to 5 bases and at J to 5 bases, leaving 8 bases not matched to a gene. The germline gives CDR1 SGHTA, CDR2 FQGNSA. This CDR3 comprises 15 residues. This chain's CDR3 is CASSAWTGTDQPQHF. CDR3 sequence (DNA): TGTGCCAGCAGCGCGTGGACAGGGACGGATCAGCCCCAGCATTTT. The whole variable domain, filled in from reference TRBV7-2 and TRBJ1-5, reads GAGVSQSPSNKVTEKGKDVELRCDPISGHTALYWYRQSLGQGLEFLIYFQGNSAPDKSGLPSDRFSAERTGGSVSTLTIQRTQQEDSAVYLCASSAWTGTDQPQHFGDGTRLSIL.

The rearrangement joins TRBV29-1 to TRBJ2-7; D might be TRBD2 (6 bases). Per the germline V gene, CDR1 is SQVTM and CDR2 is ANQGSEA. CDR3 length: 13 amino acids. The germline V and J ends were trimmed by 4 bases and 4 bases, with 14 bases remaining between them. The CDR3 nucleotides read TGCAGCGTTGGGGGGTCGGAGGGGTACGAGCAGTACTTC. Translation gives CSVGGSEGYEQYF.

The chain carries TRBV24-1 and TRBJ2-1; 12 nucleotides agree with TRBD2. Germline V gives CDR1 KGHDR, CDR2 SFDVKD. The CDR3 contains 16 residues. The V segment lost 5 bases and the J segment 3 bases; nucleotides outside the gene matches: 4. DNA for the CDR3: TGTGCCACCAGTGCAGGACTAGCGGGGAACTACAATGAGCAGTTCTTC. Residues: CATSAGLAGNYNEQFF.

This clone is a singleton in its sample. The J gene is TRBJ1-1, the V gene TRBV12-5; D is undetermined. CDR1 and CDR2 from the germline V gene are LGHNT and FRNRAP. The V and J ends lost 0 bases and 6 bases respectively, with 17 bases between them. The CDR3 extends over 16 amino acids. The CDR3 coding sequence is TGTGCTAGTGGTTTGGTAGGGAGGCTCGAGATTCCTGAAGCTTTCTTT. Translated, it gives CASGLVGRLEIPEAFF.

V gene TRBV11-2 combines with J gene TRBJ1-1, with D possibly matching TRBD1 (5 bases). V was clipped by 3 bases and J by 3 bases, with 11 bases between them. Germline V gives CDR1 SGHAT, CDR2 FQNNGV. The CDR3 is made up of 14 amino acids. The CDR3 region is CASSLWWGDTEAFF. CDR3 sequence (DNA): TGTGCCAGCAGCTTGTGGTGGGGGGACACTGAAGCTTTCTTT.

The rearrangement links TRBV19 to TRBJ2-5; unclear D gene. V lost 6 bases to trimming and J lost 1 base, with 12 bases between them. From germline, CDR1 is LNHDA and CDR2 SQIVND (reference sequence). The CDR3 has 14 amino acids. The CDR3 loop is CASSYAASQETQYF. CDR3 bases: TGTGCCAGTAGCTACGCGGCTAGCCAAGAGACCCAGTACTTC. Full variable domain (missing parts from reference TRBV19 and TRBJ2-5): DGGITQSPKYLFRKEGQNVTLSCEQNLNHDAMYWYRQDPGQGLRLIYYSQIVNDFQKGDIAEGYSVSREKKESFPLTVTSAQKNPTAFYLCASSYAASQETQYFGPGTRLLVL.

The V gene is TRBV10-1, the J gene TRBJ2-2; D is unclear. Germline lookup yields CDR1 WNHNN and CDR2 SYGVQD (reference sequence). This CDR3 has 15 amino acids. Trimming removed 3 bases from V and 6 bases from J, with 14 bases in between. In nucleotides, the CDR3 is TGCGCCAGCAGTGATCCCTTCTCGGGTTCCGGGGAGCTGTTTTTT. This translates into CASSDPFSGSGELFF.

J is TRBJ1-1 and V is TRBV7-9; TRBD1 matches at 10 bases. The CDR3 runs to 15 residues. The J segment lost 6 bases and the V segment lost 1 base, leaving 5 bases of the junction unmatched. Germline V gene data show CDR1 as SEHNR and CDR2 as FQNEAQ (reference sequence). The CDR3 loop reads CASSLVGTGAAEAFF. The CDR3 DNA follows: TGTGCCAGCAGCTTAGTAGGGACAGGGGCCGCTGAAGCTTTCTTT.

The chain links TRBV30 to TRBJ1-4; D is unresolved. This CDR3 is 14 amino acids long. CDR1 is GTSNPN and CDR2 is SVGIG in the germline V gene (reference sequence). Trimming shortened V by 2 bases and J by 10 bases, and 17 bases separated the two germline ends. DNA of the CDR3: TGTGCCTGGAGTTCGAAAACCAGGAGCGGAAAACTGTTTTTT. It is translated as CAWSSKTRSGKLFF.